This is a list of T cell receptor beta chains from one sample in a study of blood T cells in healthy people across ages. TCRdb ran MiXCR on the 5' RACE reads and lists one entry per CDR3 protein. The sample consists of hundreds of thousands of distinct CDR3 sequences, about 62% of them appearing once. The sequenced sample consisted of blood. The source is a man in his thirties or forties in good health. CDR3s include the opening cysteine and the closing phenylalanine or tryptophan. D genes are given only for firm matches. The size of a clone is reported for some rows only, either as once, few or many, or as a class for expanded clones.

TRBJ2-3,NA,TRBV7-9,NA,CASSLYPDTQYF,TGTGCCAGCAGCTTATACCCAGATACGCAGTATTTT
TRBJ1-2,NA,TRBV4-2,NA,CASSQASLGANYGYTF,TGTGCCAGCAGCCAAGCGAGCTTGGGAGCTAACTATGGCTACACCTTC
TRBJ2-7,few,TRBV20-1,TRBD2,CSARDPTSGRSYEQYF,TGCAGTGCTAGAGACCCGACTAGCGGGAGGTCCTACGAGCAGTACTTC
TRBJ1-1,NA,TRBV30,NA,CAWSLFGTRGTEAFF,TGTGCCTGGAGTCTATTCGGGACAAGGGGCACTGAAGCTTTCTTT
TRBJ2-5,NA,TRBV25-1,NA,CASSVSETQYF,TGTGCCAGCAGTGTTTCGGAGACCCAGTACTTC
TRBJ1-2,NA,TRBV14,NA,CASSQTINYGYTF,TGTGCCAGCAGCCAAACGATTAACTATGGCTACACCTTC
TRBJ2-5,NA,TRBV12-5,NA,CASGFVRQSNQETQYF,TGTGCTAGTGGTTTTGTCCGACAAAGCAACCAAGAGACCCAGTACTTC
TRBJ1-1,few,TRBV5-1,NA,CASSLVGTRRTEAFF,TGCGCCAGCAGCTTAGTGGGAACCAGGAGGACTGAAGCTTTCTTT
TRBJ1-2,NA,TRBV6-6,NA,CATLTENYGYTF,TGTGCCACCTTGACAGAAAACTATGGCTACACCTTC
TRBJ1-2,once,TRBV20-1,NA,CSASPGHQGGYTF,TGCAGTGCTTCACCGGGACACCAAGGCGGCTACACCTTC
TRBJ1-5,NA,TRBV7-8,NA,CASSSQWVGNQPQHF,TGTGCCAGCAGCTCCCAATGGGTGGGCAATCAGCCCCAGCATTTT
TRBJ2-7,NA,TRBV28,TRBD1,CASDGQGGYEQYF,TGTGCCAGCGACGGACAGGGAGGCTACGAGCAGTACTTC
TRBJ2-3,few,TRBV4-3,TRBD2,CASSLTTAGLVYF,TGCGCCAGCAGCCTCACGACAGCGGGACTAGTGTATTTT
TRBJ1-6,few,TRBV12-3/TRBV12-4,NA,CASSFSSSYNSPLHF,TGTGCCAGCAGTTTCTCGAGCTCCTATAATTCACCCCTCCACTTT
TRBJ2-7,NA,TRBV29-1,TRBD2,CSVVEGAGPLYEQYF,TGCAGCGTCGTCGAAGGAGCGGGGCCGCTCTACGAGCAGTACTTC
TRBJ2-5,NA,TRBV11-2,NA,CASSSQAYQETQYF,TGTGCCAGCAGCTCACAGGCGTACCAAGAGACCCAGTACTTC
TRBJ2-6,NA,TRBV7-2,NA,CASSFTVSGANVLTF,TGTGCCAGCAGCTTCACGGTCTCTGGGGCCAACGTCCTGACTTTC
TRBJ2-7,few,TRBV7-9,TRBD1,CASSLDRGPYNEQYF,TGTGCCAGCAGCTTGGACAGGGGCCCCTACAATGAGCAGTACTTC
TRBJ1-1,NA,TRBV24-1,TRBD1,CATSDHRDSGKAFF,TGTGCCACCAGTGATCACCGGGACAGCGGTAAAGCTTTCTTT
TRBJ2-1,once,TRBV7-2,NA,CASSLTSSGYNEQFF,TGTGCCAGCAGCTTAACCTCCAGCGGCTACAATGAGCAGTTCTTC
TRBJ2-3,few,TRBV20-1,TRBD2,CSARDARLAGSTQYF,TGCAGTGCTAGAGATGCCCGTCTAGCGGGGAGTACGCAGTATTTT
TRBJ2-7,NA,TRBV27,NA,CASSLSGGPAGYEQYF,TGTGCCAGCAGTTTATCGGGGGGTCCCGCGGGCTACGAGCAGTACTTC
TRBJ2-1,NA,TRBV29-1,TRBD2,CSADPGTSGGIFYNEQFF,TGCAGCGCCGACCCCGGGACTAGCGGGGGAATTTTCTACAATGAGCAGTTCTTC
TRBJ2-5,NA,TRBV20-1,NA,CSASGSPQETQYF,TGCAGTGCTAGTGGGTCTCCCCAAGAGACCCAGTACTTC
TRBJ2-1,NA,TRBV11-2,NA,CASGLGAPNEQFF,TGTGCCAGCGGACTTGGGGCCCCCAATGAGCAGTTCTTC
TRBJ2-7,NA,TRBV7-2,NA,CASSLEVGEAGRPYEQYF,TGTGCCAGCAGCTTAGAAGTGGGGGAGGCAGGGCGTCCCTACGAGCAGTACTTC